This paragraph reports one T cell receptor beta chain. The antigen is not known. This entry is derived from a study of CD8+ T cells in alopecia areata. Study-level background: Scoring of treated patients' severity used the percentage of affected scalp area. Whole-study findings and limits: It was less clear whether patients shared TCRs than it was in mice, possibly because of HLA. Compared with normal scalp, lesional scalp had higher clonality and more expanded CD8+ clones.

CDR3 length equals 14 residues. The V gene's germline CDR1 is SGHAT and CDR2 FQDESV (reference sequence). V lost 0 bases and J 1 base, leaving 7 bases between the germline ends. RNA extraction was followed by reverse transcription into cDNA, which acted as the sequencing template. Sequencing was performed with immunoSEQ multiplex PCR; in TCRdb, only in-frame clones are kept and a portion is missing. In the table there are fewer than 110,000 clones, just over 85% of which are singletons. The sample's treatment: oral pan-JAK inhibitor, 5-10 mg twice daily. The sorting of PBMCs gave CD4+ and CD8+ T cells.

The sequence derives from a human donor with alopecia areata. The V call is TRBV11-1, the J call TRBJ2-7; weak D call: TRBD1 (5 bases). The input for sequencing was CD8+ T cells sorted from blood, taken at roughly week 30, from a patient treated with tofacitinib. This CDR3 reads CASSLAGASYEQYF. The CDR3 coding sequence is TGTGCCAGCAGCTTAGCAGGGGCTTCCTACGAGCAGTACTTC.